These T cell receptor beta chains were read from a single sample in a study of post-analysis software for immune sequencing data. TCRdb processed the PCR reads anew with MiXCR; each CDR3 protein has one entry. This sample has 600,000 to 750,000 distinct CDR3 sequences, with 59% found just once. The specimen was blood. These receptors all come from a girl aged 2 to 9 with multiple sclerosis. Each CDR3 is given with its conserved first and last residue. The D gene is left open where the match is weak. The listing skips clone size in some rows; elsewhere it reads once, few, many or a size class.

v_call	d_call	j_call	clone_size	cdr3_nt	cdr3_aa
TRBV29-1	.	TRBJ1-2	.	TGCAGCGTTGTAATTCTCGGGGGTCACGCTAGCTATGGCTACACCTTC	CSVVILGGHASYGYTF
TRBV7-9	TRBD1	TRBJ2-5	.	TGTGCCAGCAGCTTGTGGACAGGGGGCCAAGAGACCCAGTACTTC	CASSLWTGGQETQYF
TRBV24-1	.	TRBJ2-1	.	TGTGCCACCAGTTACGGGGACCCCCTCAATGAGCAGTTCTTC	CATSYGDPLNEQFF
TRBV6-6	.	TRBJ2-5	.	TGTGCCAGCAGTTACTCCAGGAGCAAGGAGACCCAGTACTTC	CASSYSRSKETQYF
TRBV6-5	.	TRBJ2-7	few	TGTGCCAGCAGTCAATATACAGGGTCCTACGAGCAGTACTTC	CASSQYTGSYEQYF
TRBV13	TRBD1	TRBJ2-5	.	TGTGCCAGCAGCTCAAACAGACGGGACAGGGTGTCGGTGGAGACCCAGTACTTC	CASSSNRRDRVSVETQYF
TRBV20-1	TRBD1	TRBJ2-5	.	TGCAGTGCTACCTCGGACAGGGAAGAGACCCAGTACTTC	CSATSDREETQYF
TRBV12-3/TRBV12-4	.	TRBJ2-5	.	TGTGCCAGCAGTGGTGGCGGACAAGAGACCCAGTACTTC	CASSGGGQETQYF
TRBV6-1	.	TRBJ2-7	.	TGTGCCAGCAGTGGACCCAGGGGAACCCTCTACGAGCAGTACTTC	CASSGPRGTLYEQYF
TRBV29-1	.	TRBJ2-2	once	TGCAGCGTTGAAGATAGGCCAGGGAGCACCGGGGAGCTGTTTTTT	CSVEDRPGSTGELFF
TRBV5-5	.	TRBJ2-7	.	TGTGCCAGCAGCTCTTACCTGGGCGAGCAGTACTTC	CASSSYLGEQYF
TRBV20-1	.	TRBJ2-1	.	TGCAGTGCTAAGCCGGGGGACAATGAGCAGTTCTTC	CSAKPGDNEQFF
TRBV7-6	.	TRBJ1-2	.	TGTGCCAGCAGCCCCGACGACACGAACTATGGCTACACCTTC	CASSPDDTNYGYTF
TRBV4-2	.	TRBJ2-1	.	TGTGCCAGCAGTTCCCGCGGCGGGGTGTACAATGAGCAGTTCTTC	CASSSRGGVYNEQFF
TRBV12-3/TRBV12-4	.	TRBJ2-5	once	TGTGCCAGCAGTTTACGGGATAGCCCAGAGACCCAGTACTTC	CASSLRDSPETQYF
TRBV12-3/TRBV12-4	TRBD2	TRBJ2-5	.	TGTGTCAGCAGTCCTCTAGCGGGGAGTAAAGAGACCCAGTACTTC	CVSSPLAGSKETQYF
TRBV7-2	.	TRBJ1-4	.	TGTGCCAGCAGCTCAACAGGGCCTTCTTATGAAAAACTGTTTTTT	CASSSTGPSYEKLFF
TRBV25-1	.	TRBJ2-1	few	TGTGCCAGCAGTGAATACCCGGCAGGCTCCTACAATGAGCAGTTCTTC	CASSEYPAGSYNEQFF
TRBV10-2	.	TRBJ2-3	.	TGCGCCAGCAGTGGAAGCAGGGGAAGCACAGATACGCAGTATTTT	CASSGSRGSTDTQYF
TRBV29-1	.	TRBJ2-7	.	TGCAGCGTTGAAGGGCGGGAACTCGAGCAGTACTTC	CSVEGRELEQYF
TRBV5-1	TRBD2	TRBJ2-5	.	TGCGCCAGCAGGAAGGGAGGGAGCATCCAAGAGACCCAGTACTTC	CASRKGGSIQETQYF
TRBV18	.	TRBJ2-1	.	TGTGCCAGCTCACCCGGCCCCCTTTTGGATGAGCAGTTCTTC	CASSPGPLLDEQFF
TRBV25-1	.	TRBJ2-4	.	TGTGCCAGCTTTCCCGGGGCGGAGCAGTACTTC	CASFPGAEQYF
TRBV7-8	TRBD1	TRBJ2-7	.	TGTGCCAGCAGCCGCCAAGGGACAGATAACGAGCAGTACTTC	CASSRQGTDNEQYF
TRBV11-2	.	TRBJ1-1	.	TGTGCCAGCGGCCCCCGAGGGACCAAGAACACTGAAGCTTTCTTT	CASGPRGTKNTEAFF
TRBV29-1	TRBD1	TRBJ1-1	.	TGCAGCGTTGAAGATCGGGACAGGCGGGGGATGAACACTGAAGCTTTCTTT	CSVEDRDRRGMNTEAFF
TRBV4-1	.	TRBJ2-1	.	TGCGCCAGCAGCCAAGAGCCCCCCGGGACCGATTTCTACAATGAGCAGTTCTTC	CASSQEPPGTDFYNEQFF
TRBV20-1	.	TRBJ2-3	.	TGCAGTGTGCCCCGAGACGCTAGCCTTAGCACAGATACGCAGTATTTT	CSVPRDASLSTDTQYF
TRBV6-4	.	TRBJ2-1	.	TGTGCCAGCAGTCTCAGCGACTCTAGTGAGCAGTTCTTC	CASSLSDSSEQFF
TRBV7-9	.	TRBJ1-5	.	TGTGCCAGCAGCTCACAGGTCTACAATCAGCCCCAGCATTTT	CASSSQVYNQPQHF
TRBV5-1	TRBD2	TRBJ2-1	once	TGCGCCAGCAGCGGCGGGACTAGCGGGAGATGGGCTGGGAATGAGCAGTTCTTC	CASSGGTSGRWAGNEQFF
TRBV7-2	.	TRBJ2-3	many	TGTGCCAGCAGCTTAGGGGTCACAGATACGCAGTATTTT	CASSLGVTDTQYF
TRBV6-5	.	TRBJ1-1	few	TGTGCCAGCAGGCGACAGAAAAACACTGAAGCTTTCTTT	CASRRQKNTEAFF
TRBV10-2	TRBD1	TRBJ1-1	.	TGCGCCGGCTCCCCCGCCACAGGGGAAAGGGGCACTGAAGCTTTCTTT	CAGSPATGERGTEAFF
TRBV10-1	.	TRBJ2-7	.	TGCGCCAGCAGTGAGTCGAATAGGGGCGGATACGAGCAGTACTTC	CASSESNRGGYEQYF
TRBV9	.	TRBJ1-2	.	TGTGCCAGCAGCGTAGCTAGGGGATACTCCTATGGCTACACCTTC	CASSVARGYSYGYTF
TRBV5-1	TRBD1	TRBJ1-2	.	TGCGCCAGCAGCTTGGGCCCAGGGGGCCCTTGGGGCTACACCTTC	CASSLGPGGPWGYTF
TRBV29-1	.	TRBJ2-1	few	TGCAGCGTCCTACCCGTCAATGAGCAGTTCTTC	CSVLPVNEQFF
TRBV19	.	TRBJ2-6	.	TGTGCCAGTAGACAAGCTGGGGCCAACGTCCTGACTTTC	CASRQAGANVLTF
TRBV28	TRBD1	TRBJ2-7	once	TGTGCCAGCGGAAAAACAGGGGGCTGGTACGAGCAGTACTTC	CASGKTGGWYEQYF
TRBV7-9	TRBD1	TRBJ2-1	.	TGTGCCAGCAGCTTACGGACAGGGGGCAGTTATGAGCAGTTCTTC	CASSLRTGGSYEQFF
TRBV5-1	TRBD1	TRBJ2-1	few	TGCGCCAGCAGCTTGTTGGGACAGGGTAACGATGAGCAGTTCTTC	CASSLLGQGNDEQFF
TRBV29-1	.	TRBJ2-1	few	TGCAGCGCCCCGGGTCTGGGCAATGAGCAGTTCTTC	CSAPGLGNEQFF
TRBV10-1	.	TRBJ1-5	.	TGCGCCAGCAGGGATTGGGGGCAGCCCCAGCATTTT	CASRDWGQPQHF
TRBV12-3/TRBV12-4	.	TRBJ2-1	few	TGTGCCAGCAGTTTGTCGGGGGCTTCCTACAATGAGCAGTTCTTC	CASSLSGASYNEQFF
TRBV11-2	.	TRBJ1-2	.	TGTGCCAGCAGCAACGGACGCTACACCTTC	CASSNGRYTF
TRBV18	.	TRBJ2-7	.	TGTGCCAGCTCACCAGGAGGGTCGGGTTACGAGCAGTACTTC	CASSPGGSGYEQYF
TRBV10-3	.	TRBJ2-7	.	TGTGCCATCAGGCCGGACAACGCCTACGAGCAGTACTTC	CAIRPDNAYEQYF
TRBV10-2	.	TRBJ2-3	.	TGCGCCAGCAGTCACGGACCGGACACAGATACGCAGTATTTT	CASSHGPDTDTQYF